This TCR beta chain is from a study of blood T cell repertoires in COVID-19. Study at large: The United States, Italy and Spain supplied acute and convalescent COVID-19 samples. Sources were T cells, B-cell-depleted T cells, or PBMCs; the material itself was cDNA or gDNA.

Original data processing: Cell counts per sample came from amplifying reference gene primers. Libraries were prepared by immunoSEQ multiplex PCR; TCRdb keeps only in-frame clonotypes and omits some of them. Clonal size and the V and J genes are those of that table, whereas D and trimming came from the DNA. The data contain roughly 700,000 clones, about 87% of them singletons. CDR3 length: 18 residues. Germline CDR1 reads SGHAT; CDR2 reads FQNNGV. V dropped 4 bases and J dropped 4 bases, with 20 bases sitting between them. This TCR was sampled from a woman younger than 30 with acute or convalescent COVID-19. This rearrangement joins TRBV11-2 to TRBJ1-6; weak D call: TRBD1 (5 bases). Sequenced sample: peripheral blood. Here the CDR3 DNA reads TGTGCCAGCAGCTCGAACGGGAGGGAAGGGGTTTATAATTCACCCCTCCACTTT. Encoded protein: CASSSNGREGVYNSPLHF.